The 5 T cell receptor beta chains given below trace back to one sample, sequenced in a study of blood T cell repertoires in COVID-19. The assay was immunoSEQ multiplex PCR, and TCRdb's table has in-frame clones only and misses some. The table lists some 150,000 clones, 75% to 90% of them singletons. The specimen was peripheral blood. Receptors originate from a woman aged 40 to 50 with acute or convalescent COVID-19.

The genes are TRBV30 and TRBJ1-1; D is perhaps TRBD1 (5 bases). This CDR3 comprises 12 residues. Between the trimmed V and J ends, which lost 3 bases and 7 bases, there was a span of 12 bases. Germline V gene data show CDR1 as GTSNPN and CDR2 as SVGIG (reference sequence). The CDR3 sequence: CAWRKQDSEAFF. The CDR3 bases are TGTGCCTGGAGGAAGCAAGACAGTGAAGCTTTCTTT. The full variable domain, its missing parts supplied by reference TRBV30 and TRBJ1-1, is SQTIHQWPATLVQPVGSPLSLECTVEGTSNPNLYWYRQAAGRGLQLLFYSVGIGQISSEVPQNLSASRPQDRQFILSSKKLLLSDSGFYLCAWRKQDSEAFFGQGTRLTVV.

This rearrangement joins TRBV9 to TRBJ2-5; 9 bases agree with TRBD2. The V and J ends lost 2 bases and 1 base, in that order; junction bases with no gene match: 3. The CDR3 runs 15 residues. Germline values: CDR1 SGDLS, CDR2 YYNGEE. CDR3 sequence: CASSVLAGPQETQYF. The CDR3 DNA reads TGTGCCAGCAGCGTGCTAGCGGGACCCCAAGAGACCCAGTACTTC.

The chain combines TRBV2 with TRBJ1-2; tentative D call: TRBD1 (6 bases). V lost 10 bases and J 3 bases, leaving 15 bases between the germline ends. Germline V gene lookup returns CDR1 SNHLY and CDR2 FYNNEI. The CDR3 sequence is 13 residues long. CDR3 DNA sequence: TGTGCCATTGATGTGGGGGCTCACTATGGCTACACCTTC. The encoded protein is CAIDVGAHYGYTF.

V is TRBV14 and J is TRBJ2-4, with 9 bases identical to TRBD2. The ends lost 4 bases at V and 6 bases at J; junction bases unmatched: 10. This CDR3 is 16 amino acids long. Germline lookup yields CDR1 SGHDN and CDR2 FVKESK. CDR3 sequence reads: CASSPGLASFLNIQYF. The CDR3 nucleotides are TGTGCCAGCAGCCCAGGACTAGCGAGCTTTTTAAACATTCAGTACTTC.

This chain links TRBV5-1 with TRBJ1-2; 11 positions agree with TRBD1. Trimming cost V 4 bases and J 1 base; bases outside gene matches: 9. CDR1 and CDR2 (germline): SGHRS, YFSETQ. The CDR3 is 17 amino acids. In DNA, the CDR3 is TGCGCCAGCAGCCCTTTCGGACAGGGGGCGAATAACTATGGCTACACCTTC. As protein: CASSPFGQGANNYGYTF.